This TCR beta chain appears in the sequencing data of a study of low-dose radiotherapy and immunotherapy resistance in tumors (dated 2022 in TCRdb). About the investigation overall: Patients in Cohort 1 were given 0.5 Gy per fraction every 2 weeks, and the prescribed total PTV dose was 6.5 Gy. Randomization of trial participants into treatment groups was not performed. Patients were given nivolumab as a 240 mg flat dose every two weeks and ipilimumab at 1 mg/kg every six weeks, with both drugs delivered intravenously. Cyclophosphamide 200 mg/m2 was given intravenously every two weeks, one day before each radiation and immunotherapy administration. In Cohort 2, 1 Gy per fraction was delivered every two weeks, for a total of 13 Gy over 26 weeks. Eight patients were included in the translational analysis, namely three from the first dose cohort plus the first five from the second dose cohort. Starting on cycle 1 day 1, patients took 300 mg of aspirin by mouth once a day for four cycles.

First-strand cDNA was synthesized using Superscript III and a set of TRAV- and TRBV-specific primers, so that both TCRalpha and TCRbeta chains were covered. A roughly 19-cycle PCR with Phusion amplified the TCRs, pairing a constant-region primer with the adapter that was attached to the V primers. The isolated mRNA was amplified using the MessageAmp II aRNA Amplification Kit, with in vitro transcription performed for around 16 hours at 37 degrees C. The Dynabeads mRNA DIRECT Purification Kit was used to isolate the mRNA for TCR sequencing. Indexed Illumina adapters were added in a second approximately 27-cycle Phusion PCR, and the resulting products were purified with AMPure XP beads. TCRalpha and TCRbeta libraries were deep-sequenced on an Illumina MiniSeq instrument. The original pipeline was this. Using custom Perl scripts, TCR sequences encoding the same protein were pooled, out-of-frame sequences were removed, and the abundance of each clonotype was computed. TCR sequences supported by only a single read were excluded from analysis. The metrics used to describe the repertoires included Shannon entropy, Gini index, clonality, richness, and the frequency of TCRs shared between repertoires. TCRdb reanalyzed the raw reads on its own, using fastp at Q25 for trimming and MiXCR for clone calling, and kept in-frame beta chains. Merged by CDR3 protein, the rows form single entries marked with the most common genes and DNA. Clone size and V and J calls follow TCRdb, not the original study. A total of about 39,000 distinct CDR3 sequences appear in this sample, less than 25% of them only once. In total, the top ten clones hold about 8.3% of the sample.

This clonotype showed up many times. Its antigen remains unidentified. Base qualities were left out, and no much larger clone turns up one base away. In light of the paper, this sample's time point label describes: after trial treatment. The label giving this sample's treatment or condition can be read as: LDRT plus nivolumab, ipilimumab, low-dose cyclophosphamide and aspirin (RACIN trial). The donors came from RACIN, which was a single-arm phase I dose-escalation trial that paired nivolumab and ipilimumab with aspirin, low-dose cyclophosphamide and low-dose radiotherapy. Patients with advanced, TIL-negative solid tumors were considered eligible. This TCR derives from a female donor with ovarian cancer. The specimen comprised PBMCs, sampled after low-dose radiotherapy plus immunotherapy.

The CDR3 region reads CSVAGGGWVYTF. The sequenced DNA is TGCAGCGTTGCTGGAGGGGGCTGGGTCTACACCTTC. The V and J segments used are TRBV29-1 and TRBJ1-2, with 7 junctional bases fitting TRBD1. From its cysteine to its phenylalanine, the CDR3 spans 12 amino acids. Only the CDR3 DNA stays, 36 bases, in frame from base 1. Germline trimming amounts to 4 bases on V and 10 bases on J, with 9 as the count of junction bases outside the gene matches. Taken from the germline V gene, the CDR1 and CDR2 loops are SQVTM and ANQGSEA.